The TCR beta chain described here comes from a study of OX40 agonist ivuxolimab in advanced cancers. Study context: People in dose escalation had one of these cancers: hepatocellular carcinoma, melanoma, renal cell or head and neck cancer.

Assay: immunoSEQ multiplex PCR; the TCRdb copy retains only in-frame clones and omits some. This table holds more than 40,000 clones, roughly three quarters found once. The source was CD4+ or CD8+ T cells sorted from blood, collected in a trial of the OX40 agonist ivuxolimab. This TCR came from an adult with an advanced solid tumor such as melanoma, head and neck, liver or kidney cancer.

CDR3 in DNA: TGTGCCAGCAGCCAAGCGACGGGAGTGGCCTACAATGAGCAGTTCTTC. It encodes CASSQATGVAYNEQFF. The rearrangement uses TRBV4-2 and TRBJ2-1; perhaps TRBD2 as D (6 bases). This CDR3 contains 16 residues. The V and J ends lost 1 base and 2 bases respectively, with 12 bases between them. Germline CDR1 LGHNA, CDR2 YNFKEQ.